The T cell receptor beta chain described here comes from a study of T-cell reconstitution after alpha-beta-depleted transplantation in children. Unique molecular identifiers tagged the TCRbeta library. MiXCR, run by TCRdb on the PCR reads, gives a single entry per CDR3 protein. The data show a few hundred thousand distinct CDR3 sequences, over 10% seen once. To note about this clonotype: Its antigen is currently unknown.

Study-wide results and caveats: Expanded clones from the graft, numbering several hundred, reportedly supplied alpha-beta T cells about two months after transplant. A year had passed since transplant, and T-cell counts and diversity by then came mostly from newly produced T cells. From surviving recipient T cells and thymic progenitors came the high day-60 TCRbeta diversity observed in some patients.

V gave up 5 bases and J gave up 7 bases; unmatched junction bases: 7. This CDR3 comprises 13 residues. This clonotype originated in a male patient between 10 and 17 years old who had a stem cell transplant for acute myeloid leukemia, so the T cells may come from the graft donor. V usage is TRBV12-3 or TRBV12-4 and J usage is TRBJ2-7; TRBD1 matches 8 bases. The starting material was PBMCs, mostly from graft donor cells, obtained 360 days after TCRalphabeta/CD19-depleted stem cell transplant. CDR3 nucleotide sequence: TGTGCCAGCAGTCCTCGACAGGGGAGAGAGCAGTACTTC. This codes for CASSPRQGREQYF.